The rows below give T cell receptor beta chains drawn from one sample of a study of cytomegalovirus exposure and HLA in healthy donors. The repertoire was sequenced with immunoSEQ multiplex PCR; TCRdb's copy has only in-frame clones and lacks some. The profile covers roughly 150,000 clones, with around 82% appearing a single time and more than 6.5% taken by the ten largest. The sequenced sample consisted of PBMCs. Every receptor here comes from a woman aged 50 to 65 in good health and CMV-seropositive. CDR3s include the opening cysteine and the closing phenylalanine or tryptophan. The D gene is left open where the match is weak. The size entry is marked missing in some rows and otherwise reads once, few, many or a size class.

cdr3_aa: CASSRDSLATNEKLFF
cdr3_nt: TGTGCCAGCAGCCGGGACAGCCTAGCAACTAATGAAAAACTGTTTTTT
clone_size: -
j_call: TRBJ1-4
d_call: TRBD1
v_call: TRBV27

cdr3_aa: CASSPGTGGYEQYF
cdr3_nt: TGCGCCAGCAGCCCCGGGACAGGGGGCTACGAGCAGTACTTC
clone_size: -
j_call: TRBJ2-7
d_call: TRBD1
v_call: TRBV5-1

cdr3_aa: CASSLRPPRGSSRAYEQYF
cdr3_nt: TGTGCCAGCAGCTTACGGCCCCCTCGGGGGTCCTCCAGGGCCTACGAGCAGTACTTC
clone_size: -
j_call: TRBJ2-7
d_call: -
v_call: TRBV7-6

cdr3_aa: CASSIVAGWDTQYF
cdr3_nt: TGCGCCAGCAGCATAGTAGCGGGGTGGGATACGCAGTATTTT
clone_size: -
j_call: TRBJ2-3
d_call: TRBD2
v_call: TRBV5-1

cdr3_aa: CSVEAANYGYTF
cdr3_nt: TGCAGCGTTGAAGCGGCTAACTATGGCTACACCTTC
clone_size: -
j_call: TRBJ1-2
d_call: -
v_call: TRBV29-1

cdr3_aa: CAWSPPLWTGQGSRYGYTF
cdr3_nt: TGTGCCTGGAGTCCGCCGCTTTGGACAGGTCAAGGGAGCAGATATGGCTACACCTTC
clone_size: few
j_call: TRBJ1-2
d_call: TRBD1
v_call: TRBV30

cdr3_aa: CASSDRFNIQYF
cdr3_nt: TGCGCCAGCAGCGACAGGTTCAACATTCAGTACTTC
clone_size: -
j_call: TRBJ2-4
d_call: -
v_call: TRBV5-1

cdr3_aa: CASSYSRTSTDTQYF
cdr3_nt: TGTGCCAGCAGTTACAGTCGGACTAGCACAGATACGCAGTATTTT
clone_size: -
j_call: TRBJ2-3
d_call: -
v_call: TRBV6-5

cdr3_aa: CATAGGIEQYF
cdr3_nt: TGTGCCACCGCAGGAGGAATCGAGCAGTACTTC
clone_size: -
j_call: TRBJ2-7
d_call: -
v_call: TRBV10-3

cdr3_aa: CATSRDRSGRGRTDTQYF
cdr3_nt: TGTGCCACCAGCAGAGATCGTAGCGGGCGGGGGCGGACGGATACGCAGTATTTT
clone_size: -
j_call: TRBJ2-3
d_call: -
v_call: TRBV15

cdr3_aa: CASSGGGPGDTQYF
cdr3_nt: TGTGCCAGCAGCGGGGGGGGCCCGGGAGATACGCAGTATTTT
clone_size: once
j_call: TRBJ2-3
d_call: -
v_call: TRBV9

cdr3_aa: CSANPGETQYF
cdr3_nt: TGCAGTGCAAACCCAGGGGAGACCCAGTACTTC
clone_size: -
j_call: TRBJ2-5
d_call: -
v_call: TRBV20-1

cdr3_aa: CASSQETRSPLHF
cdr3_nt: TGCGCCAGCAGCCAAGAGACACGGTCACCCCTCCACTTT
clone_size: -
j_call: TRBJ1-6
d_call: -
v_call: TRBV4-1

cdr3_aa: CASSLGQANTEAFF
cdr3_nt: TGCGCCAGCAGCTTGGGACAGGCAAACACTGAAGCTTTCTTT
clone_size: -
j_call: TRBJ1-1
d_call: -
v_call: TRBV5-1

cdr3_aa: CASGGSHSGNTIYF
cdr3_nt: TGTGCTAGTGGGGGCAGTCACTCTGGAAACACCATATATTTT
clone_size: -
j_call: TRBJ1-3
d_call: -
v_call: TRBV12-5

cdr3_aa: CASSYRDNSPLHF
cdr3_nt: TGTGCCAGCAGCTACAGAGATAATTCACCCCTCCACTTT
clone_size: few
j_call: TRBJ1-6
d_call: -
v_call: TRBV5-6

cdr3_aa: CASSLASARGNSPLHF
cdr3_nt: TGTGCCAGCAGCTTAGCCAGTGCCAGGGGTAATTCACCCCTCCACTTT
clone_size: -
j_call: TRBJ1-6
d_call: -
v_call: TRBV7-2

cdr3_aa: CASSFRGQTGAEAFF
cdr3_nt: TGTGCCAGCAGTTTCAGGGGACAGACGGGCGCTGAAGCTTTCTTT
clone_size: -
j_call: TRBJ1-1
d_call: TRBD1
v_call: TRBV6-6

cdr3_aa: CASSEAGITDTQYF
cdr3_nt: TGTGCCAGCAGCGAAGCGGGGATCACAGATACGCAGTATTTT
clone_size: -
j_call: TRBJ2-3
d_call: TRBD2
v_call: TRBV7-9

cdr3_aa: CASSQILAGGPITGELFF
cdr3_nt: TGCGCCAGCAGCCAAATCCTAGCGGGGGGGCCGATCACCGGGGAGCTGTTTTTT
clone_size: -
j_call: TRBJ2-2
d_call: TRBD2
v_call: TRBV4-3

cdr3_aa: CASSLGGGGTDTQYF
cdr3_nt: TGTGCCAGCAGCTTAGGTGGGGGAGGTACAGATACGCAGTATTTT
clone_size: -
j_call: TRBJ2-3
d_call: -
v_call: TRBV7-6

cdr3_aa: CASSFLSTRGQETQYF
cdr3_nt: TGTGCCAGCAGCTTTCTCAGTACTAGAGGGCAAGAGACCCAGTACTTC
clone_size: -
j_call: TRBJ2-5
d_call: -
v_call: TRBV7-8